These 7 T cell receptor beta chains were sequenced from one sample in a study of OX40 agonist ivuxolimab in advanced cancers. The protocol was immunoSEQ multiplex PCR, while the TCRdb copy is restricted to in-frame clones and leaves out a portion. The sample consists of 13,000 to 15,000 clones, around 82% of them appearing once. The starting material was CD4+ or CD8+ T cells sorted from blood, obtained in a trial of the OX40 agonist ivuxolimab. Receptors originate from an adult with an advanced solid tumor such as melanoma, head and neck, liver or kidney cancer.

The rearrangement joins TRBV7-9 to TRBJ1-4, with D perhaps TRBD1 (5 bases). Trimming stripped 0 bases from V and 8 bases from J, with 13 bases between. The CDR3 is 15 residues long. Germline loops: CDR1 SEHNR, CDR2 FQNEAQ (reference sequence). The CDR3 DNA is TGTGCCAGCAGCTTAGCGCCAAGGGGACCCGAAAAACTGTTTTTT. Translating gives CASSLAPRGPEKLFF.

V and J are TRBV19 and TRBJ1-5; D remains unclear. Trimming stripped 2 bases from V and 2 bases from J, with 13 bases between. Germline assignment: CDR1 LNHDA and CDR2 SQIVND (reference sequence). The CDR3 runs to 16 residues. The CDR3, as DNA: TGTGCCAGTAGTATACCCTCCAGGTACGGCAATCAGCCCCAGCATTTT. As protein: CASSIPSRYGNQPQHF.

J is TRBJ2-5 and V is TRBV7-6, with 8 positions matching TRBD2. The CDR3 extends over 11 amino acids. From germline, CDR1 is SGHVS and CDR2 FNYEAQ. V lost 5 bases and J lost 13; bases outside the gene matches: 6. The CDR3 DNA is TGTGCCAGCAGCACCACTAGCGGCCGGTACTTC. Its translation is CASSTTSGRYF. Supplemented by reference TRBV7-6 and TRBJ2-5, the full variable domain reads GAGVSQSPRYKVTKRGQDVALRCDPISGHVSLYWYRQALGQGPEFLTYFNYEAQQDKSGLPNDRFSAERPEGSISTLTIQRTEQRDSAMYRCASSTTSGRYFGPGTRLLVL.

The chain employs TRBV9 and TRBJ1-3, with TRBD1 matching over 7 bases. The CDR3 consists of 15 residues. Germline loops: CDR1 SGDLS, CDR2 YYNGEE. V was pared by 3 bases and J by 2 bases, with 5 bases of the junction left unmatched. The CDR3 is CASSDVGQPGNTIYF. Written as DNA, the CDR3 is TGTGCCAGCAGCGACGTGGGACAGCCTGGAAACACCATATATTTT. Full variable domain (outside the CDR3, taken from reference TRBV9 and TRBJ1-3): DSGVTQTPKHLITATGQRVTLRCSPRSGDLSVYWYQQSLDQGLQFLIQYYNGEERAKGNILERFSAQQFPDLHSELNLSSLELGDSALYFCASSDVGQPGNTIYFGEGSWLTVV.

The CDR3 DNA is TGTGCCAGCAGTTTATCCTTGAACACTGAAGCTTTCTTT. Translation: CASSLSLNTEAFF. V gene TRBV27 combines with J gene TRBJ1-1, with D hard to call. CDR1 and CDR2 from the germline V gene are MNHEY and SMNVEV (reference sequence). The CDR3 extends over 13 amino acids. V was pared by 0 bases and J by 0 bases, with 2 bases between.

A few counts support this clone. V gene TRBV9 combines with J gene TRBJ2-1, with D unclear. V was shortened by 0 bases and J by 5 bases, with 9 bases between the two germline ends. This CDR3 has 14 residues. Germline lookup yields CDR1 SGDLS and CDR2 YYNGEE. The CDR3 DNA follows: TGTGCCAGCAGCGTAGCCCTCCAAAACAATGAGCAGTTCTTC. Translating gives CASSVALQNNEQFF.

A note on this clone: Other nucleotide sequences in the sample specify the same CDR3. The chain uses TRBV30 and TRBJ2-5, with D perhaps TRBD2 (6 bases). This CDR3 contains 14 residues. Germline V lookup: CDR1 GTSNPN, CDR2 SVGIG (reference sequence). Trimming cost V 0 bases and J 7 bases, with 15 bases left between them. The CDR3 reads CAWSVQDYPGTQYF. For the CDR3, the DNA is TGTGCCTGGAGTGTACAGGACTACCCCGGGACCCAGTACTTC.